The next 17 T cell receptor beta chains were all read from a single sample in a study of PD-L1 blockade in urothelial cancer. Produced via immunoSEQ multiplex PCR; TCRdb's table is partial and in-frame only. Altogether fewer than 40,000 clones are present, 80% to 95% being singletons, with the ten largest covering just under 8.5%. The sample consisted of PBMCs, taken around atezolizumab (anti-PD-L1) treatment. These receptors were taken from a man aged 70-80 years with urothelial cancer.

The rearrangement joins TRBV18 to TRBJ2-1, with D perhaps TRBD1 (5 bases). This CDR3 spans 16 amino acids. V was trimmed by 4 bases and J by 0 bases, leaving 13 bases between them. CDR1 KGHSH and CDR2 LQKENI come from the germline V gene. This CDR3 is CASSRGQGSSYNEQFF. DNA of the CDR3: TGTGCCAGCTCACGGGGTCAGGGTAGCTCCTACAATGAGCAGTTCTTC.

This clone was seen a handful of times. The rearrangement links TRBV28 to TRBJ2-6, with TRBD1 matching over 8 bases. The junction had 13 bases not matched to a gene; V was cut back by 4 bases and J by 2 bases. This CDR3 is 19 amino acids long. Germline loops: CDR1 MDHEN, CDR2 SYDVKM. The CDR3 region is CASSSPRQGRTPGANVLTF. The CDR3 nucleotides read TGTGCCAGCAGTTCCCCGCGACAGGGGAGGACGCCTGGGGCCAACGTCCTGACTTTC.

This chain joins TRBV9 and TRBJ1-1, with D possibly TRBD1 on 5 matching bases. Trimming shortened V by 4 bases and J by 4 bases, and 14 bases separated the two germline ends. The CDR3 length is 14 residues. Per the germline V gene, CDR1 is SGDLS and CDR2 is YYNGEE. The CDR3 reads CASSPHQGGTEAFF. The CDR3 DNA follows: TGTGCCAGCAGCCCCCATCAGGGCGGCACTGAAGCTTTCTTT.

The chain combines TRBV6-1 with TRBJ2-1, with 8 positions matching TRBD2. The CDR3 totals 16 residues. V was clipped by 4 bases and J by 5 bases; unmatched bases: 10. Per germline, CDR1 MNHNS and CDR2 SASEGT. The CDR3 region is CASSVFGRAGDNEQFF. The DNA for the CDR3 is TGTGCCAGCAGTGTGTTCGGGAGGGCGGGGGACAATGAGCAGTTCTTC.

The chain recombines TRBV4-1 with TRBJ2-7; TRBD2 matches at 7 bases. The V gene's germline CDR1 is MGHRA and CDR2 YSYEKL. The ends lost 4 bases at V and 0 bases at J; junction bases unmatched: 6. CDR3 size: 15 residues. The CDR3 DNA reads TGCGCCAGCAGCCCCCGTGGCGGGAGCTCCTACGAGCAGTACTTC. It encodes CASSPRGGSSYEQYF.

Only one count was recorded for this clone. This chain uses TRBV19 with TRBJ1-5; D might be TRBD1 (6 bases). Germline V gives CDR1 LNHDA, CDR2 SQIVND (reference sequence). V dropped 1 base and J dropped 3 bases, with 13 bases sitting between them. This CDR3 comprises 16 residues. The CDR3 bases are TGTGCCAGTAGTATAGCCGCCAGGGGCCCCAATCAGCCCCAGCATTTT. This codes for CASSIAARGPNQPQHF.

The chain combines TRBV30 with TRBJ2-1; D is possibly TRBD2 (6 bases). CDR1 is GTSNPN, CDR2 SVGIG, per germline (reference sequence). The V end was cut by 0 bases, the J end by 3 bases, with 12 bases between. The CDR3 length is 15 residues. The CDR3 loop reads CAWSVQGLSYNEQFF. Here the CDR3 DNA reads TGTGCCTGGAGTGTGCAAGGACTAAGCTACAATGAGCAGTTCTTC.

The rearrangement uses TRBV5-4 and TRBJ2-7; 10 bases map to TRBD2. The CDR3 is 16 amino acids. Germline trimming cut 4 bases from V and 0 bases from J; bases unmatched to any gene: 7. Germline V gene lookup returns CDR1 SGHNT and CDR2 YYREEE (reference sequence). In DNA, the CDR3 is TGTGCCAGCAGCGACGGGACTAGCGTCAACTCCTACGAGCAGTACTTC. Translated, it gives CASSDGTSVNSYEQYF.

The rearrangement links TRBV28 to TRBJ1-5; a possible D gene is TRBD1 (5 bases). V lost 3 bases, J lost 2 bases, and 11 bases lay in between. The germline V gene has CDR1 MDHEN and CDR2 SYDVKM. This CDR3 spans 15 amino acids. In DNA, the CDR3 is TGTGCCAGCAGTTTGCAAGGGGAGGGCAATCAGCCCCAGCATTTT. Translated: CASSLQGEGNQPQHF.

The J gene is TRBJ2-1, the V gene TRBV19; D perhaps matches TRBD1 (6 bases). The CDR3 totals 16 residues. Trimming left V 1 base short and J 0 bases short, with 10 bases between. Germline V lookup: CDR1 LNHDA, CDR2 SQIVND (reference sequence). The CDR3 coding sequence is TGTGCCAGTAGTATAGTAAGGGGGAGCTCCTACAATGAGCAGTTCTTC. Its protein product is CASSIVRGSSYNEQFF.

The V gene is TRBV19, the J gene TRBJ2-3; TRBD1 matches at 7 bases. Germline V gene sequence: CDR1 LNHDA, CDR2 SQIVND (reference sequence). V trimming: 2 bases; J trimming: 2 bases; junction bases outside the gene matches: 4. This CDR3 spans 15 amino acids. The CDR3 nucleotides are TGTGCCAGTAGTATAAGGGGACAGTCCACAGATACGCAGTATTTT. Translated, it gives CASSIRGQSTDTQYF.

The chain is built from TRBV6-5 and TRBJ1-2; D is undetermined. The CDR3 is 13 residues long. Germline V gene data show CDR1 as MNHEY and CDR2 as SVGAGI. Trimming cost V 2 bases and J 4 bases, with 8 bases left between them. The CDR3 DNA follows: TGTGCCAGCAGTTACGGAGGACCCTATGGCTACACCTTC. This translates into CASSYGGPYGYTF.

This chain links TRBV9 with TRBJ2-7; 12 nucleotides match TRBD2. Looked up from germline, CDR1 is SGDLS and CDR2 is YYNGEE. V shed 4 bases, J shed 2 bases, and the junction held 7 bases outside the gene matches. The CDR3 is 16 residues long. The CDR3 loop is CASSSSTSGSAYEQYF. The CDR3 DNA reads TGTGCCAGCAGCTCTTCGACTAGCGGGAGTGCCTACGAGCAGTACTTC.

The chain is built from TRBV2 and TRBJ2-2; 11 nucleotides line up with TRBD2. Per germline, CDR1 SNHLY and CDR2 FYNNEI. This CDR3 is built from 16 residues. Unmatched junction bases numbered 7, after V lost 4 bases and J lost 6 bases. CDR3 amino acids: CASSGDVAGGAGELFF. The DNA of the CDR3 is TGTGCCAGCAGTGGTGATGTAGCGGGAGGGGCCGGGGAGCTGTTTTTT.

The chain has TRBV6-1 and TRBJ2-7, with 9 bases lining up with TRBD1. J lost 5 bases, V lost 6 bases, and 5 bases had no gene match. The CDR3 sequence is 13 residues long. Germline V CDR1 and CDR2: MNHNS, SASEGT. The CDR3 protein is CASRVTGGDEQYF. The DNA of the CDR3 is TGTGCCAGCAGGGTTACAGGGGGCGACGAGCAGTACTTC.

V usage is TRBV15 and J usage is TRBJ1-5; D not resolved. The CDR3 runs 15 residues. Germline CDR1 LNHNV, CDR2 YYDKDF (reference sequence). Trimming stripped 1 base from V and 0 bases from J, with 7 bases between. CDR3 nucleotides: TGTGCCACCAGCAGAGGTCAATTTAGCAATCAGCCCCAGCATTTT. Its protein product is CATSRGQFSNQPQHF.

The J gene is TRBJ2-3, the V gene TRBV7-3, with 7 bases lining up with TRBD2. Germline assignment: CDR1 SGHTA and CDR2 FQGTGA. With V trimmed by 1 base and J by 0 bases, 4 bases remained unmatched. The CDR3 spans 16 residues. The CDR3 DNA is TGTGCCAGCAGCTTAATCAGCGGGGCTAGCACAGATACGCAGTATTTT. Its translation is CASSLISGASTDTQYF.